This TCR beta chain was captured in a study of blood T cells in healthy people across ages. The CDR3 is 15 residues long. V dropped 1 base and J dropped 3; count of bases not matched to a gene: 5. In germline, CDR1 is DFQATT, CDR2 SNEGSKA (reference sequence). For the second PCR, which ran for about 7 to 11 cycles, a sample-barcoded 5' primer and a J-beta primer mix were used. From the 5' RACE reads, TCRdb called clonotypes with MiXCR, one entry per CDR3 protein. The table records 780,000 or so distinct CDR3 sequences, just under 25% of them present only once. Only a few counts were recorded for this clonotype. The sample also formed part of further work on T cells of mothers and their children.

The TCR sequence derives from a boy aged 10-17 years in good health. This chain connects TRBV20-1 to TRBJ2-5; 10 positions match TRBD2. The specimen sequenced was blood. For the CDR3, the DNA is TGCAGTGCTAGAGTGGGTAGCGGGGGGAAAGAGACCCAGTACTTC. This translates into CSARVGSGGKETQYF.